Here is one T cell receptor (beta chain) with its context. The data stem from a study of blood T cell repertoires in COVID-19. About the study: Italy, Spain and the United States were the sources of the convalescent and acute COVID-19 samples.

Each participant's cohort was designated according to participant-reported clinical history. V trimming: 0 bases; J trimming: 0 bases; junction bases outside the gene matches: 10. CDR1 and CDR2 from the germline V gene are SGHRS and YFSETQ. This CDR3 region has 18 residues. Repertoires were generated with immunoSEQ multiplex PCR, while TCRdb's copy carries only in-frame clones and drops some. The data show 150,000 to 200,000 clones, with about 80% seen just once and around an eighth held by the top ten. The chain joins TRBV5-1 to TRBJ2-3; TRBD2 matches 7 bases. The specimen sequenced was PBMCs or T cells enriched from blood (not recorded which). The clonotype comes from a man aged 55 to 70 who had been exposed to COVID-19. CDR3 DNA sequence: TGCGCCAGCAGCTTGGGTGGTGGCGGGGGTAGAAGCACAGATACGCAGTATTTT. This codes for CASSLGGGGGRSTDTQYF. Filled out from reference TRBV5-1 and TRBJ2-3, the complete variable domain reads KAGVTQTPRYLIKTRGQQVTLSCSPISGHRSVSWYQQTPGQGLQFLFEYFSETQRNKGNFPGRFSGRQFSNSRSEMNVSTLELGDSALYLCASSLGGGGGRSTDTQYFGPGTRLTVL.